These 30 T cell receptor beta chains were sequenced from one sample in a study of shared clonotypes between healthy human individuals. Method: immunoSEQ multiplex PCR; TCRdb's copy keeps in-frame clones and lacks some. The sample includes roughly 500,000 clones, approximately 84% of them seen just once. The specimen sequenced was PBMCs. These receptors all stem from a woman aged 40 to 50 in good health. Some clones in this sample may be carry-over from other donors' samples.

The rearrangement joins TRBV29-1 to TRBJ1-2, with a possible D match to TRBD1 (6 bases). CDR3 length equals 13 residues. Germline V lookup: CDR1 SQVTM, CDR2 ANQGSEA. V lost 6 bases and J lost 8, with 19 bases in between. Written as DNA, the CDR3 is TGCAGCGTCGCCTCAGTAGGGGGGGCGGGCTACACCTTC. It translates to CSVASVGGAGYTF.

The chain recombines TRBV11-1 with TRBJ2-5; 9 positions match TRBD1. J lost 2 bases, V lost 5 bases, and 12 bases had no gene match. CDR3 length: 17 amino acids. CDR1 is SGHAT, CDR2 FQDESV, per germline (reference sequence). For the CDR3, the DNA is TGTGCCAGCAGCCCTCGGACAGGGGACCCCCGGCAAGAGACCCAGTACTTC. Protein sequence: CASSPRTGDPRQETQYF.

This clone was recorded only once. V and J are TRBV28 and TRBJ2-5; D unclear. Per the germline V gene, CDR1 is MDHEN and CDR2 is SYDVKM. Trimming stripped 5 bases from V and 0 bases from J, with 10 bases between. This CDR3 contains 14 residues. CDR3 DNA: TGTGCCAGCAGTAAATCCCGTAACCAAGAGACCCAGTACTTC. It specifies CASSKSRNQETQYF.

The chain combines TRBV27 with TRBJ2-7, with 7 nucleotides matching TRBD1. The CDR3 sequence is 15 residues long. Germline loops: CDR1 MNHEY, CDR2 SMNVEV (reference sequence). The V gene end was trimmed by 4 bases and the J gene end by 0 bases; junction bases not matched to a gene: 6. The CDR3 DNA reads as TGTGCCAGCAGTTCAACAGGGGTCCCCTCCTACGAGCAGTACTTC. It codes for CASSSTGVPSYEQYF.

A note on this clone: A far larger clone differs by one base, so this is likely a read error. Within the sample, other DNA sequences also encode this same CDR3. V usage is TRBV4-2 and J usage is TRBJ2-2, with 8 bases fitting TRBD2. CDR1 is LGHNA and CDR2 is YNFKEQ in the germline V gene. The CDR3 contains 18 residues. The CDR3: CASSQFLSAGASTGELLF. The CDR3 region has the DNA TGTGCCAGCAGCCAATTCCTCTCAGCGGGAGCCTCTACCGGGGAGCTGCTTTTT.

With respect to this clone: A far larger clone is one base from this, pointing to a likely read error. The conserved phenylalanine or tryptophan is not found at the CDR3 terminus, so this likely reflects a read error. The CDR3: CASSLAAGSYEQYL. DNA for the CDR3: TGTGCCAGCAGCTTAGCGGCAGGATCCTACGAGCAGTACTTA. The chain couples TRBV7-8 to TRBJ2-7; D call uncertain. CDR1 and CDR2 from the germline V gene are SGHVS and FQNEAQ. The CDR3 runs 14 residues. V was pared by 0 bases and J by 1 base, with 7 bases between.

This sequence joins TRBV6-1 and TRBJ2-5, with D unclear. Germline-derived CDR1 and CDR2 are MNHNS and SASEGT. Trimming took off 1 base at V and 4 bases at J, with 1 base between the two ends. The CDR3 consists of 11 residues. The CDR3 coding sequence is TGTGCCAGCAGTGAAGGAGAGACCCAGTACTTC. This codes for CASSEGETQYF.

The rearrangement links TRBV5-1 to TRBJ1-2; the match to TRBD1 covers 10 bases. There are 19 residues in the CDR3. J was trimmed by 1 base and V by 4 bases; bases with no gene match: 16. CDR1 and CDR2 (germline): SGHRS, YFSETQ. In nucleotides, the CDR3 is TGCGCCAGCAGCCCAACCGGGACAGGGGTGGGACTATATAACTATGGCTACACCTTC. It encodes CASSPTGTGVGLYNYGYTF.

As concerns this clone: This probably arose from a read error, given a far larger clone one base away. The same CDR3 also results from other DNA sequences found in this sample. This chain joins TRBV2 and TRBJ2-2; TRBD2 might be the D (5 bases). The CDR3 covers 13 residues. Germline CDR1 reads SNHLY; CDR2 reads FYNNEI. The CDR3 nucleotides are TGTGCCAGCAGTGAGGGGAGCACCGGGGAGCTGTTCTTT. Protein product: CASSEGSTGELFF.

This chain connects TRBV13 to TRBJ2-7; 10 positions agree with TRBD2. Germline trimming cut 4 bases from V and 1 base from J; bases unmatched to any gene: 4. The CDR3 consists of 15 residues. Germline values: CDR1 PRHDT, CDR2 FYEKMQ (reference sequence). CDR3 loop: CASSWRTSGSYEQYF. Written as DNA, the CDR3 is TGTGCCAGCAGCTGGAGGACTAGCGGATCCTACGAGCAGTACTTC. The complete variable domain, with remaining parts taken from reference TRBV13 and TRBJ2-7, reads AAGVIQSPRHLIKEKRETATLKCYPIPRHDTVYWYQQGPGQDPQFLISFYEKMQSDKGSIPDRFSAQQFSDYHSELNMSSLELGDSALYFCASSWRTSGSYEQYFGPGTRLTVT.

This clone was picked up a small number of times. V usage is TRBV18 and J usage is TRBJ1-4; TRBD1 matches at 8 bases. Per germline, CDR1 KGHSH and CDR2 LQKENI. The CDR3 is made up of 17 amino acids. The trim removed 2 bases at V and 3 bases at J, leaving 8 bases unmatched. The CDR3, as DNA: TGTGCCAGCTCACCAACTAAACAGGGGGTTCCTAATGAAAAACTGTTTTTT. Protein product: CASSPTKQGVPNEKLFF.

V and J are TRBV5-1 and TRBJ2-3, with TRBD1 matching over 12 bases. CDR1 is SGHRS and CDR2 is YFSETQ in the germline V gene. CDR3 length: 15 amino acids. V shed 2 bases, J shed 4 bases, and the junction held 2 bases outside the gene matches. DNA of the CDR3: TGCGCCAGCAGCTTCGGGACAGGGGGCGCAGATACGCAGTATTTT. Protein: CASSFGTGGADTQYF.

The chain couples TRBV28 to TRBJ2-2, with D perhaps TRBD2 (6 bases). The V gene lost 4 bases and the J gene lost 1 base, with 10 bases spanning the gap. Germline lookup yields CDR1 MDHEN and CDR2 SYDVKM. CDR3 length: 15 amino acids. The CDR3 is CASSSRGRNTGELFF. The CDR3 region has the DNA TGTGCCAGCAGTTCGCGGGGCAGGAACACCGGGGAGCTGTTTTTT.

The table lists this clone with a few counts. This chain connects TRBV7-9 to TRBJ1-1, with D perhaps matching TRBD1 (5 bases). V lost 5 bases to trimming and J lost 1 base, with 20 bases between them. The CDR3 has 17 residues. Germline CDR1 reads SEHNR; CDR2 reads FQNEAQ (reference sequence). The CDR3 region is CASSLRNTPTGNTEAFF. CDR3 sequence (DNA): TGTGCCAGCAGCCTACGAAACACCCCCACAGGGAACACTGAAGCTTTCTTT.

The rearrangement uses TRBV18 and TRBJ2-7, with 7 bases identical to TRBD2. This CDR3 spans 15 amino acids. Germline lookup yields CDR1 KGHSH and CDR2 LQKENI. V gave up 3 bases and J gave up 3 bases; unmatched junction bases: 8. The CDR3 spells CASSPGGGRGYEQYF. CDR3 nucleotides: TGTGCCAGCTCACCTGGCGGCGGGAGAGGCTACGAGCAGTACTTC.

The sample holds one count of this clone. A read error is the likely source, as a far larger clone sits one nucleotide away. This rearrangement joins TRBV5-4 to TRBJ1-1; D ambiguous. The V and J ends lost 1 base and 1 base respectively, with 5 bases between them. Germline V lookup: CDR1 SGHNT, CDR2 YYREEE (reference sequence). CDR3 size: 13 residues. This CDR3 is CASSLPENTEAFF. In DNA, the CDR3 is TGTGCCAGCAGCTTGCCAGAGAACACTGAAGCTTTCTTT.

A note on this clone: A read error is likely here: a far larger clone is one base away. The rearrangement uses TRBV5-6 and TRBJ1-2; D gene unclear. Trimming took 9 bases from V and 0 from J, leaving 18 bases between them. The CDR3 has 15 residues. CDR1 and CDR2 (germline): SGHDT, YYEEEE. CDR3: CATRRKSRANYGYTF. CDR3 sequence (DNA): TGTGCCACCCGAAGAAAGTCGCGGGCTAACTATGGCTACACCTTC.

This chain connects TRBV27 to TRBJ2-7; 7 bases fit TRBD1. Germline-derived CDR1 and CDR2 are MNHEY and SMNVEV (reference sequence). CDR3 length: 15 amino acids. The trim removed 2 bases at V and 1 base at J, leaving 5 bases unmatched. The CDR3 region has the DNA TGTGCCAGCAGTTTAAATTGGGACAGATCCTACGAGCAGTACTTC. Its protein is CASSLNWDRSYEQYF.

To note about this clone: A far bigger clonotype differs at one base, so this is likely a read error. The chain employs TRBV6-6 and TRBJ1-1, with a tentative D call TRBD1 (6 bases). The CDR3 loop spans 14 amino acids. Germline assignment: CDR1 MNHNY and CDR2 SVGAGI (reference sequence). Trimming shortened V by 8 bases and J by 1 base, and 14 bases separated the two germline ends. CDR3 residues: CASGPDRTNTEAFF. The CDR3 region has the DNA TGTGCCAGCGGCCCAGACAGGACGAACACTGAAGCTTTCTTT.

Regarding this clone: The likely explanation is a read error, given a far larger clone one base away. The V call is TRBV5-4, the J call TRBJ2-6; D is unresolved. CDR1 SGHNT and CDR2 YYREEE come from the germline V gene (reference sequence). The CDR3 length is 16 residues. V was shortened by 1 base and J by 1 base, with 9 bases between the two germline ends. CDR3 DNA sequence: TGTGCCAGCAGCTTGTCCATTTCGTCTGGGGCCAACGTCCTGACTTTC. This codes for CASSLSISSGANVLTF.

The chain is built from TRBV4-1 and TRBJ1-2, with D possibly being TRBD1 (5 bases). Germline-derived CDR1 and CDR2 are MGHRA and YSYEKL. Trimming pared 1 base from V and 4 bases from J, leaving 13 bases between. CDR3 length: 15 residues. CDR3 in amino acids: CASSQGLGPIYGYTF. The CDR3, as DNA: TGCGCCAGCAGCCAAGGTCTGGGACCGATCTATGGCTACACCTTC.

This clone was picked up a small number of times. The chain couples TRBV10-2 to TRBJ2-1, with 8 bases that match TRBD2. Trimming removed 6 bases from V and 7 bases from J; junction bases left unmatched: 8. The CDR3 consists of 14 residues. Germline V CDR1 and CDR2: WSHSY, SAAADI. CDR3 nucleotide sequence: TGCGCCAGCAGGAGACCCTCGGGGGGGAATGAGCAGTTCTTC. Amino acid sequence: CASRRPSGGNEQFF.

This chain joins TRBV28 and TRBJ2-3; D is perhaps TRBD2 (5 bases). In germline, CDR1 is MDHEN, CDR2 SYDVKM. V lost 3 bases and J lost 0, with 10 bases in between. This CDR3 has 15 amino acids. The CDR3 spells CASSLRTSSTDTQYF. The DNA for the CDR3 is TGTGCCAGCAGTTTGCGGACTTCTAGCACAGATACGCAGTATTTT. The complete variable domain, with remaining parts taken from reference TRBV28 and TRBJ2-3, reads DVKVTQSSRYLVKRTGEKVFLECVQDMDHENMFWYRQDPGLGLRLIYFSYDVKMKEKGDIPEGYSVSREKKERFSLILESASTNQTSMYLCASSLRTSSTDTQYFGPGTRLTVL.

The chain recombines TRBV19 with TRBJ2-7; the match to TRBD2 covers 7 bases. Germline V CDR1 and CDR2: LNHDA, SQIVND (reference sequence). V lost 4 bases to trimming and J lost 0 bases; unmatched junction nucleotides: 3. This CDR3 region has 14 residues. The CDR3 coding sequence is TGTGCCAGTAGTAGCGGGAGAAGCTCCTACGAGCAGTACTTC. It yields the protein CASSSGRSSYEQYF.

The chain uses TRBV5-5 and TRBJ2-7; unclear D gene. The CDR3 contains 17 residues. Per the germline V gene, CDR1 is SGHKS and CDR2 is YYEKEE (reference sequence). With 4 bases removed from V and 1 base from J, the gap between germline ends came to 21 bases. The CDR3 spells CASSLGPPTGGSYEQYF. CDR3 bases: TGTGCCAGCAGCCTCGGACCCCCTACGGGTGGATCCTACGAGCAGTACTTC.

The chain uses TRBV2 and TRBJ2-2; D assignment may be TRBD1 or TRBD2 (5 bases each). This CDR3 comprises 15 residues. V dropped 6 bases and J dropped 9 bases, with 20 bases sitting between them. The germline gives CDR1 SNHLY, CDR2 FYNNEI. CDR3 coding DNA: TGTGCCAGCAGACCCGGGACCGGGGCGTCAAGGGAGCTGTTTTTT. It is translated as CASRPGTGASRELFF.

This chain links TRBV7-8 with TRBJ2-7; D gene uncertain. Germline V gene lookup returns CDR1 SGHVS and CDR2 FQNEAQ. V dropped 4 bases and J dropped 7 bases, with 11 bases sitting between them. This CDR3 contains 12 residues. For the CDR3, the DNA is TGTGCCAGCAGCTCTTCGACGCGGGAGCAGTACTTC. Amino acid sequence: CASSSSTREQYF.

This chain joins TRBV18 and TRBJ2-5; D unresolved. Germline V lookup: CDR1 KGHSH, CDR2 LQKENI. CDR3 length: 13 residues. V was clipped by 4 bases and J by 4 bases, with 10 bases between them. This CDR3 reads CASSLDLSETQYF. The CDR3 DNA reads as TGTGCCAGCTCACTTGACTTATCAGAGACCCAGTACTTC.

CDR3 nucleotide sequence: TGCGCCAGCAGCTTGGCCGAGGGTGGCTACACCTTC. Its translation is CASSLAEGGYTF. This chain uses TRBV5-1 with TRBJ1-2; D not certain. Germline assignment: CDR1 SGHRS and CDR2 YFSETQ. This CDR3 contains 12 residues. V lost 0 bases and J lost 7, with 7 bases in between.

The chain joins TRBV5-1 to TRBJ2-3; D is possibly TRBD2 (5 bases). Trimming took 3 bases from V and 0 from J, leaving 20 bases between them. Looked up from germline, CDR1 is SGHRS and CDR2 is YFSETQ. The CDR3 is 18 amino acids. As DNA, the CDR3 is TGCGCCAGCAGCTCCGCTATACTAGACTCCTCTAGCACAGATACGCAGTATTTT. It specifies CASSSAILDSSSTDTQYF.